This entry lists 5 T cell receptor beta chains sequenced from one sample in a study of identical twins. TCRdb itself ran the 5' RACE reads through MiXCR, one entry per CDR3 protein. The table lists hundreds of thousands of distinct CDR3 sequences, less than 7% of them singletons. Source material: naive T cells sorted from blood. These receptors were taken from a man between 18 and 29 years old in good health.

Worth noting for this clonotype: A much bigger clone sits one base away, suggesting this may be a read error. The chain joins TRBV10-3 to TRBJ2-7; D unclear. The CDR3 spans 16 residues. Germline lookup yields CDR1 ENHRY and CDR2 SYGVKD. Written as DNA, the CDR3 is TGTGCCATCAGTGAACCGGGTTTCTCCAGATCCTACGTGCAGTACGTC. Translating it yields CAISEPGFSRSYVQYV.

This clonotype was seen at least ten times. The rearrangement uses TRBV6-1 and TRBJ2-1; tentatively, D is TRBD1 (6 bases). The V gene lost 6 bases and the J gene lost 2 bases, with 11 bases spanning the gap. The CDR3 extends over 14 amino acids. CDR1 and CDR2 (germline): MNHNS, SASEGT. DNA of the CDR3: TGTGCCAGCAGGGACAGCGCTACCTACAATGAGCAGTTCTTC. This sequence encodes CASRDSATYNEQFF.

This clonotype came up many times. The J gene is TRBJ2-5, the V gene TRBV25-1; no definite D call. The CDR3 totals 11 residues. Germline-derived CDR1 and CDR2 are MGHDK and SYGVNS. V lost 3 bases and J lost 4, with 3 bases in between. CDR3 sequence reads: CASSEVETQYF. The CDR3 bases are TGTGCCAGCAGTGAGGTAGAGACCCAGTACTTC.

The V call is TRBV29-1, the J call TRBJ1-3, with a weak D call TRBD1 (5 bases). Between the trimmed V and J ends, which lost 6 bases and 3 bases, there was a span of 21 bases. CDR3 length: 16 amino acids. The germline V gene has CDR1 SQVTM and CDR2 ANQGSEA. The CDR3 loop reads CSVAGPTGTGGNTIYF. CDR3 sequence (DNA): TGCAGCGTCGCCGGACCCACCGGGACGGGTGGAAACACCATATATTTT.

This clonotype was counted between two and nine times. The CDR3 DNA reads as TGTGCCAGCAGCTTGCTCCGGACAGGGAGTTATGGGACCCAGTACTTC. Its protein is CASSLLRTGSYGTQYF. The chain employs TRBV7-2 and TRBJ2-5, with 8 bases aligning to TRBD1. Germline CDR1 and CDR2: SGHTA and FQGNSA. The CDR3 is 16 residues long. V was clipped by 3 bases and J by 7 bases; unmatched bases: 13.